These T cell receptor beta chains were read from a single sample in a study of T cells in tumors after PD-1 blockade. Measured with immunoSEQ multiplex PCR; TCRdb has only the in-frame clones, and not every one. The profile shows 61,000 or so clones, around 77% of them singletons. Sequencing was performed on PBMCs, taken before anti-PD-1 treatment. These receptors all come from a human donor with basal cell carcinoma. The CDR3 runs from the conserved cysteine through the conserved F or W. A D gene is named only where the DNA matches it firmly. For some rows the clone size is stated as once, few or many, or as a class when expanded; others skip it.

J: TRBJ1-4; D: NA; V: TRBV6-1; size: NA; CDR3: CASSETAVKSEKLFF; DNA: TGTGCCAGCAGTGAAACGGCGGTCAAGTCCGAAAAACTGTTTTTT
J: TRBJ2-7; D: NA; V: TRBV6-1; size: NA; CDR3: CASSEEGGGEQYF; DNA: TGTGCCAGCAGTGAAGAGGGGGGCGGAGAGCAGTACTTC
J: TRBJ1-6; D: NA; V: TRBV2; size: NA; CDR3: CASSESAGEILVSPLHF; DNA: TGTGCCAGCAGTGAATCGGCAGGGGAAATTCTGGTATCACCCCTCCACTTT
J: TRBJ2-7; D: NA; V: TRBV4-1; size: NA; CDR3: CASSPEGQSAYEQYF; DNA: TGCGCCAGCAGCCCGGAGGGGCAGTCTGCCTACGAGCAGTACTTC
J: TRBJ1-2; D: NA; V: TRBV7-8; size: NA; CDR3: CASSLDDSSYGYTF; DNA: TGTGCCAGCAGCTTAGATGACAGCTCCTATGGCTACACCTTC
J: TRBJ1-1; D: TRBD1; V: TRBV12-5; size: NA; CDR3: CASGPGQGNMNTEAFF; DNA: TGTGCTAGTGGCCCGGGACAGGGTAACATGAACACTGAAGCTTTCTTT
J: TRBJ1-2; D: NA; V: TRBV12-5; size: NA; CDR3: CASASWSGDGYTF; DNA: TGTGCTAGTGCTTCGTGGTCAGGGGATGGCTACACCTTC
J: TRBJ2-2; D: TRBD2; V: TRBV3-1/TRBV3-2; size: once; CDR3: CASSPTAGKTGELFF; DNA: TGTGCCAGCAGCCCAACAGCGGGGAAGACCGGGGAGCTGTTTTTT
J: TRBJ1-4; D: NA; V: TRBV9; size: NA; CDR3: CASSGKEGEKLFF; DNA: TGTGCCAGCAGCGGGAAGGAAGGTGAAAAACTGTTTTTT
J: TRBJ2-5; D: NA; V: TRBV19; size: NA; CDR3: CASSIINRLGETQYF; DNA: TGTGCCAGTAGTATAATCAACAGACTCGGGGAGACCCAGTACTTC
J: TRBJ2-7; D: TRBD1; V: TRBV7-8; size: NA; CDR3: CASSRRPTGQGSYEQYF; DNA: TGTGCCAGCAGCCGCAGGCCCACGGGACAGGGGTCCTACGAGCAGTACTTC
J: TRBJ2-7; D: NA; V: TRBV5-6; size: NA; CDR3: CASTPLQGPNYEQYF; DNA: TGTGCCAGCACCCCCCTACAGGGTCCTAACTACGAGCAGTACTTC
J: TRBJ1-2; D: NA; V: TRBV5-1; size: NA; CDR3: CASSGQEGRDGYTF; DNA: TGCGCCAGCAGCGGCCAGGAGGGGAGAGATGGCTACACCTTC
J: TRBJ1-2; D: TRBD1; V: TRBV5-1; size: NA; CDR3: CASSQTGQKANYGYTF; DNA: TGCGCCAGCAGCCAGACGGGACAGAAAGCTAACTATGGCTACACCTTC
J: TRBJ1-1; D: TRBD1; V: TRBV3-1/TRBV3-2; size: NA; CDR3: CASSQDKGAWDTEAFF; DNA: TGTGCCAGCAGCCAAGATAAGGGGGCGTGGGACACTGAAGCTTTCTTT
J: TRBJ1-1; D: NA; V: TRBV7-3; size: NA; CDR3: CASSSPGTQAFF; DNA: TGTGCCAGCAGCTCCCCCGGGACCCAAGCTTTCTTT
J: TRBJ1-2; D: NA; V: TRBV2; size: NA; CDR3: CASRANGGVGYTF; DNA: TGTGCCAGCAGGGCGAACGGGGGCGTGGGCTACACCTTC
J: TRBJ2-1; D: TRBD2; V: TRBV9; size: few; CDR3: CASSALERGAYNEQFF; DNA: TGTGCCAGCAGCGCCCTAGAGCGGGGGGCCTACAATGAGCAGTTCTTC
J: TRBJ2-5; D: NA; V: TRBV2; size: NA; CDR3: CASSRLSSRETQYF; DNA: TGTGCCAGCAGCCGACTGTCCAGTCGAGAGACCCAGTACTTC
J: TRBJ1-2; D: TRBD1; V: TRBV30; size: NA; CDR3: CAKGQNYGYTF; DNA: TGTGCCAAGGGACAGAACTATGGCTACACCTTC
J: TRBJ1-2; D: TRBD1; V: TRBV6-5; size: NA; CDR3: CASSSNRRGGDGYTF; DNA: TGTGCCAGCAGCAGTAATCGCAGGGGGGGGGATGGCTACACCTTC
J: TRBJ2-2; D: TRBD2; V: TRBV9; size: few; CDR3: CASSEGTSGGFAGELFF; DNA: TGTGCCAGCAGCGAGGGGACTAGCGGGGGGTTCGCCGGGGAGCTGTTTTTT
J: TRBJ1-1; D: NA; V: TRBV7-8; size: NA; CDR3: CASSLALRATEAFF; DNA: TGTGCCAGCAGCTTAGCGCTCCGGGCCACTGAAGCTTTCTTT
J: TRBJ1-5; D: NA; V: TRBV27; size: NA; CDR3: CASSLSGVNQPQHF; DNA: TGTGCCAGCAGTTTATCAGGGGTAAATCAGCCCCAGCATTTT
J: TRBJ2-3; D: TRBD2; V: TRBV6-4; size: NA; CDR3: CASSGSSGSTDTQYF; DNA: TGTGCCAGCAGTGGGTCTAGCGGGAGCACAGATACGCAGTATTTT
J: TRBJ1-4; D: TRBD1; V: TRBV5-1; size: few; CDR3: CASTPFGTGAPSEKLFF; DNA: TGCGCCAGCACCCCCTTCGGGACAGGGGCCCCTAGTGAAAAACTGTTTTTT
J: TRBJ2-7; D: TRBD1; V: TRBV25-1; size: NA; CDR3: CASSESLGQGTYEQYF; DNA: TGTGCCAGCAGTGAATCTCTAGGACAGGGGACCTACGAGCAGTACTTC
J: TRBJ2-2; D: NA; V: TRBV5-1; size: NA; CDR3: CASSLRDTGELFF; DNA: TGCGCCAGCAGCTTGAGAGACACCGGGGAGCTGTTTTTT
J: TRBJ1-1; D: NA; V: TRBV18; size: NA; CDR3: CASSPTQNTEAFF; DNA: TGTGCCAGCTCACCAACACAAAACACTGAAGCTTTCTTT
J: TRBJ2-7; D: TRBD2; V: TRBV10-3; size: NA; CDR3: CAISEFTSGEQYF; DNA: TGTGCCATCAGTGAATTTACTAGCGGGGAACAGTACTTC
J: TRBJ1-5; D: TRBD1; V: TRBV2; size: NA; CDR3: CASAGRQGALSSNQPQHF; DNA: TGTGCCAGCGCTGGACGTCAGGGGGCCTTATCTAGCAATCAGCCCCAGCATTTT